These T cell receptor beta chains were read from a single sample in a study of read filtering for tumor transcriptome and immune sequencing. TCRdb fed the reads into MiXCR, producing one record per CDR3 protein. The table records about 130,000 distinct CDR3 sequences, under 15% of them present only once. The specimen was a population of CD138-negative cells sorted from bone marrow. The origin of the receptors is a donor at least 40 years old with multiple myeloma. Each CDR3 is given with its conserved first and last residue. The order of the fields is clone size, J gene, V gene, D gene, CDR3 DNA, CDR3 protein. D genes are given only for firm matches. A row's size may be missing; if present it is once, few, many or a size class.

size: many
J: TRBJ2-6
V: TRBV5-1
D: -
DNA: TGCGCCAGCAGCCTCTCTTCCTCTGGGGCCAACGTCCTGACTTTC
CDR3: CASSLSSSGANVLTF

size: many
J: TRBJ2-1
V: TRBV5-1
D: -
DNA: TGCGCCAGCAGCATTGGGGGGGCCAATGAGCAGTTCTTC
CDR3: CASSIGGANEQFF

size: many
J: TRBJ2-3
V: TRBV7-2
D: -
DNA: TGTGCCAGCAGCTTAGCGATCCTGAGCACAGATACGCAGTATTTT
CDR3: CASSLAILSTDTQYF

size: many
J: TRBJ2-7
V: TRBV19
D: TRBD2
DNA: TGTGCCAGTAGTGACTCGGGAGGTTACGAGCAGTACTTC
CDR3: CASSDSGGYEQYF

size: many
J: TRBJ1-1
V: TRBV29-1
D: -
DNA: TGCAGCGTTGAGTCTCAACTACAAATTATGAACACTGAAGCTTTCTTT
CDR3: CSVESQLQIMNTEAFF

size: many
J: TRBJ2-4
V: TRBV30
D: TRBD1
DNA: TGTGCCTGGGGAGCAGGGGGATGGAACATTCAGTACTTC
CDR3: CAWGAGGWNIQYF

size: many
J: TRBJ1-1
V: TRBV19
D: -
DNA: TGTGCCAGTAGTACGTGGGACTTGATGAACACTGAAGCTTTCTTT
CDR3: CASSTWDLMNTEAFF

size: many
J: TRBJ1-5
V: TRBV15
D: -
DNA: TGTGCCACCAGAGGGGGCAATCAGCCCCAGCATTTT
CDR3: CATRGGNQPQHF

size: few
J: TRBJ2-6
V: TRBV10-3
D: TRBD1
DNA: TGTGCTACGTCAGGGGGCGCTGGGGCCAGCGTCCTGACTTTC
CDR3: CATSGGAGASVLTF

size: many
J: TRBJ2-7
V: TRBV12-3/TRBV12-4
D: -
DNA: TGTGCCAGCAGTTTAGAGTCAGGAACCTACGAGCAGTACTTC
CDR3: CASSLESGTYEQYF

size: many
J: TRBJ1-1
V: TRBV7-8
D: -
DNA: TGTGCCAGCAGCGGAGGCTCGATAAACACTGAAGCTTTCTTT
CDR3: CASSGGSINTEAFF

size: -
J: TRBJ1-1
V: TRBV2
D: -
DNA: TGTGCCAGCAGTGCAGGGTATGGCACTGAAGCTTTCTTT
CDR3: CASSAGYGTEAFF

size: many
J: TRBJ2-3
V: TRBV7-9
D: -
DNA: TGTGCCAGCAGGTTACAGGGCGGCGGGCCCCGCACAGATACGCAGTATTTT
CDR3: CASRLQGGGPRTDTQYF

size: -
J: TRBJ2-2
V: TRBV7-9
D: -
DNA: TGTGCCAGCAGCCCCGACACGTCGGGGGAGCTGTTTTTT
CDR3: CASSPDTSGELFF

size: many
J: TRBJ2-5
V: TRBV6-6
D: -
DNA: TGTGCCAGCAGTCCCCTGGACTGGTCTGTACAAGAGACCCAGTACTTC
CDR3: CASSPLDWSVQETQYF

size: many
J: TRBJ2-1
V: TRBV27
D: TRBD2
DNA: TGTGCCAGCAGTAAGGATAGCGGGAGATCTTACAATGAGCAGTTCTTC
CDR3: CASSKDSGRSYNEQFF

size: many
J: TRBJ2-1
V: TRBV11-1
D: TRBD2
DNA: TGTGCCAGCAGCTTAGCTCTCAGCGGGAAGTACAATGAGCAGTTCTTC
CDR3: CASSLALSGKYNEQFF

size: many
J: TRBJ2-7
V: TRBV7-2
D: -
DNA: TGTGCCAGCAGCCCGATAATCCACGAGCAGTACTTC
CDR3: CASSPIIHEQYF

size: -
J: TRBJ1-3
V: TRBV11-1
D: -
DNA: TGTGCCAGCAGCACTCCGGGAAACACCATATATTTT
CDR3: CASSTPGNTIYF

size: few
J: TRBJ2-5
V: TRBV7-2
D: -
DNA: TGTGCCAGCAGCTTAAGGCCTACAGCACAAGAGACCCAGTACTTC
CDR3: CASSLRPTAQETQYF

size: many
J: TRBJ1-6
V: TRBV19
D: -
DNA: TGTGCCAGTAGACAGTGGGATTCACCCCTCCACTTT
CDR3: CASRQWDSPLHF

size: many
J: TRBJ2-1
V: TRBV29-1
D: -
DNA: TGCAGCGTATTGGGGGGCTTCAGCTCCTACAATGAGCAGTTCTTC
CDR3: CSVLGGFSSYNEQFF

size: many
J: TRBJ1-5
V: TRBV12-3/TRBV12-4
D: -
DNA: TGTGCCAGCAGTTTGCTGACCGCCGGGATGGGCAATCAGCCCCAGCATTTT
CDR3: CASSLLTAGMGNQPQHF

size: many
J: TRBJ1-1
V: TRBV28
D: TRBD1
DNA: TGTGCCAGCGCCCAGCTGACAGGGAGAACTGAAGCTTTCTTT
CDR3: CASAQLTGRTEAFF

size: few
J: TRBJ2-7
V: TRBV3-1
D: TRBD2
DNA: TGTGCCAGCAGCGCAGCGGGACCAGCGGGGCCCTACGAGCAGTACTTC
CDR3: CASSAAGPAGPYEQYF

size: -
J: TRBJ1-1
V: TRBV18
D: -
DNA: TGTGCCAGCTCACCAACGGTTCGTGAAGCTCTCTTT
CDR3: CASSPTVREALF

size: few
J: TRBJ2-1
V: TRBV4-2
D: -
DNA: TGTGCCAGCAGGGGGGCAGGGGAGCAGTTCTTC
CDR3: CASRGAGEQFF

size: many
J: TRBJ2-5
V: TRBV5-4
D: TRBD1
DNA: TGTGCCAGCAGCTGGGTACAGGGGGCAACAGGAGAGACCCAGTACTTC
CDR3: CASSWVQGATGETQYF

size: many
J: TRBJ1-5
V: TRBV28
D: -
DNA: TGTGCCAGCAGCCAGGGACCCGGTACAGGACAGCCCCAGCATTTT
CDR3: CASSQGPGTGQPQHF

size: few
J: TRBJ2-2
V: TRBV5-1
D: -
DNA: TGCGCCAGCAGCTTGGAAAGGCCAGGGTACACCGGGGAGCTGTTTTTT
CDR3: CASSLERPGYTGELFF

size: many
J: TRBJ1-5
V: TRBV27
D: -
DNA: TGTGCCAGCAGTTCCCCGCCCGCCCAGGAGCCCCAGCATTTT
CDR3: CASSSPPAQEPQHF

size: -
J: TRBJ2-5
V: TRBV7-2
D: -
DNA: TGTGCCAGCAGCTTACGGGGCGGCCGCCAAGAGACCCAGTACTTC
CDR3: CASSLRGGRQETQYF

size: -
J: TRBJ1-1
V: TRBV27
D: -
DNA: TGTGCCAGCAGCCGTCGGGACGGACTACCTGAAGCTTTCTTT
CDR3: CASSRRDGLPEAFF

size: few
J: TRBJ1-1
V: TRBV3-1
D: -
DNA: TGTGCCAGCAGCCAAGATCTGGCGGGGGCAGGTAGAGCTTTCTTT
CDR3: CASSQDLAGAGRAFF

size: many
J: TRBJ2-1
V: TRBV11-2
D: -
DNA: TGTGCCAGCAGCTTAGATCGTCGTGAGCAGTTCTTC
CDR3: CASSLDRREQFF

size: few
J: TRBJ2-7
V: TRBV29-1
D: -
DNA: TGCAGCGTTGCGGTTCTCGGTAGCGGAACCTACGAGCAGTACTTC
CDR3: CSVAVLGSGTYEQYF

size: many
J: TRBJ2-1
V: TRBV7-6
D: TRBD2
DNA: TGTGCCAGCAGCTTAGTAGGGTACCTGGGGACTAGCGGGAGGCATGCCAATGAGCAGTTCTTC
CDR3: CASSLVGYLGTSGRHANEQFF

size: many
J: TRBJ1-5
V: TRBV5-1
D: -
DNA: TGCGCCAGCAGCTTGGGTCCGGGGTCCTATCAGCCCCAGCATTTT
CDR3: CASSLGPGSYQPQHF

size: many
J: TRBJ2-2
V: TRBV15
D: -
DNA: TGTGCCACCAGCCCGCAGGGGGGGAACACCGGGGAGCTGTTTTTT
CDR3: CATSPQGGNTGELFF

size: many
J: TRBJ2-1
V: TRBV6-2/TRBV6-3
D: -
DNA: TGTGCCAGCAGTGAAGCCGGGAGCTCCTACAATGAGCAGTTCTTC
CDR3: CASSEAGSSYNEQFF

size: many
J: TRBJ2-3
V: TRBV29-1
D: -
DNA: TGCAGCGTTAAAGTCCAATCGGATACGCAGTATTTT
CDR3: CSVKVQSDTQYF

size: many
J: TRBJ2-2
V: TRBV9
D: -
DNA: TGTGCCAGCAGCCCCCGGACGACCACCGGGGAGCTGTTTTTT
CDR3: CASSPRTTTGELFF

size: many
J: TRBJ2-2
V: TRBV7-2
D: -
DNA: TGTGCCAGCAGCGGACAGAGTAGAGGGGAGCTGTTTTTT
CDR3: CASSGQSRGELFF

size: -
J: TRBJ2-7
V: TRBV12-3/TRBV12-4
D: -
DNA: TGTGCCAGCAGTGCCTCACTAGGAAACTCCTACGAGCAGTACTTC
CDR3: CASSASLGNSYEQYF

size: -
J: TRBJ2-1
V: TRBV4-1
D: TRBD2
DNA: TGCGCCAGCAGCCAAGAAGGGTGCGGGGGGGAATACAGTGAGCAGTTCTTC
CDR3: CASSQEGCGGEYSEQFF

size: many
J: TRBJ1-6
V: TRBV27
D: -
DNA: TGTGCCAGCAGTTTGGCAGGGGTAAAAGCCCTCCACTTT
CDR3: CASSLAGVKALHF

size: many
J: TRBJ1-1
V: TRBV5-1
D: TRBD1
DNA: TGCGCCAGCAGCCCTGGACAGGAAGGGTTAAAAGCTTTCTTT
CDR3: CASSPGQEGLKAFF

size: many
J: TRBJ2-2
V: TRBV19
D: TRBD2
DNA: TGTGCCAGTAGTACCGCCTTAGGGCGGGGGGGTTACACCGGGGAGCTGTTTTTT
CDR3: CASSTALGRGGYTGELFF

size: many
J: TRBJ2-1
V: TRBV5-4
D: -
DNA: TGTGCCAGCAGCGCTGGAGGCAGGGGAATCAATGAGCAGTTCTTC
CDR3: CASSAGGRGINEQFF